The clone carrying this T cell receptor beta chain was picked up one time. These data belong to a study of CD8+ T cells in alopecia areata. Across the study: Oral tofacitinib, 5 to 10 mg twice daily, was given in an open-label trial. Tofacitinib therapy lasting 6 to 18 months was followed by 6 months off drug.

Sequencing used cDNA as its template, made by extracting RNA and reverse transcribing it. Sequencing used immunoSEQ multiplex PCR; TCRdb keeps in-frame clones, though not all of them. Of 150,000 to 250,000 clones listed, 50% to 60% are singletons. Treatment denoted: oral pan-JAK inhibitor, 5-10 mg twice daily. Those with alopecia areata gave lesional scalp punch biopsies and peripheral blood. CDR1 SQVTM and CDR2 ANQGSEA come from the germline V gene. This CDR3 has 13 amino acids. V gave up 7 bases and J gave up 5 bases; unmatched junction bases: 7. This clonotype was obtained from a human donor with alopecia areata. This material consisted of CD4+ T cells sorted from blood, taken at week 4, from a patient treated with tofacitinib. The genes are TRBV29-1 and TRBJ2-3, with TRBD1 identical over 9 bases. CDR3 in amino acids: CSARTGGVDTQYF. CDR3 in DNA: TGCAGCGCCAGAACAGGGGGCGTAGATACGCAGTATTTT.